This note documents a single T cell receptor beta chain sequence. Its target is unknown. The data originate from a study of cytomegalovirus exposure and HLA in healthy donors. The primer mix had 60 Vbeta and 13 Jbeta primers. Original methodology: In a later analysis, about 9.9 million of tens of millions of unique beta chains occurred in at least two donors. Assay: immunoSEQ multiplex PCR; the TCRdb copy retains only in-frame clones and omits some. The V and J calls and the clone size are those of that table, but D and trimming were determined from the DNA. Of fewer than 200,000 clones listed, about four fifths are singletons. Study-level points and caveats: The dataset shows that most TCR sequences were rare, while some public TCRs occurred in many donors.

Trimming left V 2 bases short and J 4 bases short, with 10 bases between. Germline V gene sequence: CDR1 SGHRS, CDR2 YFSETQ. This CDR3 comprises 13 residues. This sequence joins TRBV5-1 and TRBJ2-7; a weak D match, TRBD1 (5 bases). The sequenced sample consisted of PBMCs. The sequence was obtained from a woman between 18 and 29 years old in good health and CMV-seronegative. The CDR3, as DNA: TGCGCCAGCAGCTTATTCCAGGGATACGAGCAGTACTTC. Translated: CASSLFQGYEQYF. The full variable domain, completed using reference TRBV5-1 and TRBJ2-7, is KAGVTQTPRYLIKTRGQQVTLSCSPISGHRSVSWYQQTPGQGLQFLFEYFSETQRNKGNFPGRFSGRQFSNSRSEMNVSTLELGDSALYLCASSLFQGYEQYFGPGTRLTVT.